This T cell receptor beta chain comes out of a study of T cell repertoires in cytomegalovirus infection. Study at large: It was the public TCR beta signatures that indicated both CMV infection and matching HLA type.

TCRdb passed the reads through MiXCR, listing each CDR3 protein once. The data show about 360,000 distinct CDR3 sequences, with less than 20% seen just once and 7.5% to 9.5% held by the top ten. This clonotype was detected a few times. There are 14 residues in the CDR3. Germline V gene data show CDR1 as DFQATT and CDR2 as SNEGSKA (reference sequence). The V gene end was trimmed by 4 bases and the J gene end by 5 bases; junction bases not matched to a gene: 10. Sample: PBMCs. The chain is built from TRBV20-1 and TRBJ1-2, with 7 positions matching TRBD1. This sequence originates from a human donor in good health (CMV status not recorded). Some clones in this sample may be carry-over from other donors' samples. The CDR3 bases are TGCAGTGCTATGTTGCGTACAGGGGAGTATGGCTACACCTTC. Translation gives CSAMLRTGEYGYTF.